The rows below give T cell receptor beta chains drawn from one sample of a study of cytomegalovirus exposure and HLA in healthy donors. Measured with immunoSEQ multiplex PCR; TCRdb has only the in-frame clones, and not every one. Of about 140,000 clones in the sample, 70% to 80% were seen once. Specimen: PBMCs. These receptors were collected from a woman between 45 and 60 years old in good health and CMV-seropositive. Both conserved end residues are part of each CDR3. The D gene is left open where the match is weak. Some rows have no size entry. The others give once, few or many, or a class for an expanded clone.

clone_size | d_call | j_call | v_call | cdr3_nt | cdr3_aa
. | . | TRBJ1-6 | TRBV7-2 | TGTGCCAGCAGCTTAGACAGGGAGTACTCACCCCTCCACTTT | CASSLDREYSPLHF
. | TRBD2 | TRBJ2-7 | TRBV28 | TGTGCCAGCAGTTTATTGGCTAGCGGGGGGCCATCCTTC | CASSLLASGGPSF
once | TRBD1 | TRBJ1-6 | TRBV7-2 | TGTGCCAGCAGCCCTAGGTCCGACAGGGGCTCCTATAATTCACCCCTCCACTTT | CASSPRSDRGSYNSPLHF
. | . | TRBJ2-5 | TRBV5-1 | TGCGCCAGCAGCTTGGGGACTACCCGTGGGGGTTCCCAAGAGACCCAGTACTTC | CASSLGTTRGGSQETQYF
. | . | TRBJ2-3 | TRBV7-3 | TGTGCCAGCAGCTTAACGGGCCCCACAGATACGCAGTATTTT | CASSLTGPTDTQYF
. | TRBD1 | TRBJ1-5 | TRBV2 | TGTGCCAGCAGTGACAGGGGGAATCAGCCCCAGCATTTT | CASSDRGNQPQHF
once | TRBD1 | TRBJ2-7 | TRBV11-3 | TGTGCCAGCAGCTCCACCATGGGACAGGGAAGCGAGCAGTACTTC | CASSSTMGQGSEQYF
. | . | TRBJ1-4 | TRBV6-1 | TGTGCCACCCTCGGGACACCGATTAATGAAAAACTGTTTTTT | CATLGTPINEKLFF
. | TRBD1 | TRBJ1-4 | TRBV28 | TGTGCCAGCAGTTCGACAGGGAGAATTAATGAAAAACTGTTTTTT | CASSSTGRINEKLFF
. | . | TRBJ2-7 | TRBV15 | TGTGCCACCAGCAGAGGTGGCACGACCTACGAGCAGTACTTC | CATSRGGTTYEQYF
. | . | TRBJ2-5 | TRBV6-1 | TGTGCCAGCAGTGAAACCGGGGTTCGACAAGAGACCCAGTACTTC | CASSETGVRQETQYF
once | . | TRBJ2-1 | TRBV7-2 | TGTGCCAGCAGCTTAGACAGATACAATGAGCAGTTCTTC | CASSLDRYNEQFF
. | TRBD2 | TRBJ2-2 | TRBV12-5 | TGTGCTAGTGGTTTGCGAGCGGGGGGCCACCAGGACGGGGAGCTGTTTTTT | CASGLRAGGHQDGELFF
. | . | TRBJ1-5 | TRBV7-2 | TGTGCCAGCAGCCCGCCAGGGTTTAGCAATCAGCCCCAGCATTTT | CASSPPGFSNQPQHF
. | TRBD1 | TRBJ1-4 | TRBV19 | TGTGCCAGTAGTATCGTCCAGGGGGCGGGTAATGAAAAACTGTTTTTT | CASSIVQGAGNEKLFF
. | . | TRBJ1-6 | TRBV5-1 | TGCGCCAGCAGCTTCGGGCAGGCAGGGGTTCAAACTTCACCCCTCCACTTT | CASSFGQAGVQTSPLHF
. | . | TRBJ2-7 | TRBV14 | TGTGCCAGCAGCCAAGTTGCGGGGCAATGGGAGCAGTACTTC | CASSQVAGQWEQYF
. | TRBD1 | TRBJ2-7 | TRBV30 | TGTGCCTGGACCTCGGGGCAGGGGGCGAGAGGCTACGAGCAGTACTTC | CAWTSGQGARGYEQYF
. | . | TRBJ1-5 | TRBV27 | TGTGCCAGCAGTTTATTTGGGGGCGGTCAGCCCCAGCATTTT | CASSLFGGGQPQHF
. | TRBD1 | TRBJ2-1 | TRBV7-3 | TGTGCCAGCAGCTTAAGCTTATGGCGGGACAGGGACTACAATGAGCAGTTCTTC | CASSLSLWRDRDYNEQFF
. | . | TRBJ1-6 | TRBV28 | TGTGCCAGCGAGATCGGGGTTTCCTATAATTCACCCCTCCACTTT | CASEIGVSYNSPLHF
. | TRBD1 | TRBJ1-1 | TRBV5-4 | TGTGCCAGCAGCGGGACAGGGCTTAACACTGAAGCTTTCTTT | CASSGTGLNTEAFF
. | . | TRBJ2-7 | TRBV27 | TGTGCCAGCAGTCTCGGGATAGACTACGAGCAGTACTTC | CASSLGIDYEQYF
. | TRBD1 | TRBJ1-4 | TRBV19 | TGTGCCAGTGGGAATAGGGGGCAGACTAATGAAAAACTGTTTTTT | CASGNRGQTNEKLFF
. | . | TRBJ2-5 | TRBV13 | TGTGCCAGCAGCTTAGGCGCAGTACAAGAGACCCAGTACTTC | CASSLGAVQETQYF
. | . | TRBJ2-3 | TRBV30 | TGTGCCTGGGTGACAGGAAGCACAGATACGCAGTATTTT | CAWVTGSTDTQYF
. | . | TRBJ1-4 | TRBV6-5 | TGTGCCAGCAGCTCAGACTACAACCATAATGAAAAACTGTTTTTT | CASSSDYNHNEKLFF
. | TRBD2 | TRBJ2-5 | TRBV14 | TGTGCCAGCAGCCAAGAGGTAGCGGGGATCGGGACCCAGTACTTC | CASSQEVAGIGTQYF
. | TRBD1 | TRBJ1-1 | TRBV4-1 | TGCGCCAGCAGCCGACAGGGGATAGGTAACACTGAAGCTTTCTTT | CASSRQGIGNTEAFF
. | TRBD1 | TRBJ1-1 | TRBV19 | TGTGCCAGTAGCGGACAGGGAGTGAACACTGAAGCTTTCTTT | CASSGQGVNTEAFF
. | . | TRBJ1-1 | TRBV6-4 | TGTGCCAGCAGTGAACAGGGCGGATTTGACACTGAAGCTTTCTTT | CASSEQGGFDTEAFF
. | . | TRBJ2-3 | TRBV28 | TGTGCCAGCCGGGAGCGCCCCACAGATACGCAGTATTTT | CASRERPTDTQYF
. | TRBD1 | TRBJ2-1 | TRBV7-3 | TGTGCCAGCAGCCGGGCTGGACAGGGAACCTACAATGAGCAGTTCTTC | CASSRAGQGTYNEQFF
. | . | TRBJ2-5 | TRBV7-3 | TGTGCCAGCAGGGAGGGGCGCCAAGAGACCCAGTACTTC | CASREGRQETQYF
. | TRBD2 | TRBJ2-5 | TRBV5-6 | TGTGCCAGCAGTGGACTAGCGTGGGAGACCCAGTACTTC | CASSGLAWETQYF
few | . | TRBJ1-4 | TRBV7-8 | TGTGCCAGCAGCTTAAGACCAGGGGTAACTAATGAAAAACTGTTTTTT | CASSLRPGVTNEKLFF
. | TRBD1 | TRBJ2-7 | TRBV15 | TGTGCCACCAGCAGAGAAGGACAGGGCTACGAGCAGTACTTC | CATSREGQGYEQYF